The 11 T cell receptor beta chains below were found in one sample sequenced in a study of blood T cell repertoires in COVID-19. The repertoire was sequenced with immunoSEQ multiplex PCR; TCRdb's copy has only in-frame clones and lacks some. The sample holds 100,000 or so clones, around 84% seen once. Sequencing was carried out using peripheral blood. The receptors originated from a woman aged 60-75 years with acute or convalescent COVID-19.

V is TRBV7-2 and J is TRBJ2-3; 7 bases line up with TRBD1. Germline CDR1 reads SGHTA; CDR2 reads FQGNSA. V was clipped by 5 bases and J by 3 bases; unmatched bases: 5. The CDR3 spans 14 residues. CDR3 amino acids: CASSQGVVTDTQYF. The CDR3 DNA follows: TGTGCCAGCAGCCAGGGGGTAGTTACAGATACGCAGTATTTT.

This chain links TRBV5-6 with TRBJ2-5; tentatively, D is TRBD2 (5 bases). Looked up from germline, CDR1 is SGHDT and CDR2 is YYEEEE. The CDR3 loop spans 14 amino acids. V gave up 4 bases and J gave up 5 bases, with 15 bases separating them. The CDR3 spells CASSTQLDPETQYF. The DNA for the CDR3 is TGTGCCAGCAGCACTCAACTAGATCCGGAGACCCAGTACTTC.

The chain links TRBV28 to TRBJ2-1; 8 bases map to TRBD2. V trimming: 7 bases; J trimming: 2 bases; junction bases outside the gene matches: 4. CDR3 length: 14 amino acids. Germline assignment: CDR1 MDHEN and CDR2 SYDVKM. CDR3 protein: CASKGAGAYNEQFF. The CDR3 DNA sequence: TGTGCCAGCAAGGGAGCGGGGGCCTACAATGAGCAGTTCTTC.

In its sample, this clone was seen a few times. The gene calls are TRBV7-3 and TRBJ1-1; 10 bases agree with TRBD1. Germline CDR1 SGHTA, CDR2 FQGTGA. The length of the CDR3 is 16 residues. The V gene end was trimmed by 4 bases and the J gene end by 2 bases; junction bases not matched to a gene: 7. CDR3 protein: CASSSLDRGFNTEAFF. The CDR3 DNA reads as TGTGCCAGCAGCTCCTTGGACAGGGGGTTTAACACTGAAGCTTTCTTT.

This clone was picked up a small number of times. The chain couples TRBV6-5 to TRBJ2-1; 11 bases map to TRBD2. With 4 bases clipped from V and 1 base from J, the junction kept 3 bases outside the gene matches. CDR3 size: 16 residues. The germline CDR1 and CDR2 sequences are MNHEY and SVGAGI. The DNA for the CDR3 is TGTGCCAGCAGTTCTACTAGCGGGGGTTCCTACAATGAGCAGTTCTTC. It encodes CASSSTSGGSYNEQFF.

The V and J genes are TRBV7-9 and TRBJ1-6; TRBD1 is a possible D gene (5 bases). The CDR3 contains 14 residues. The V end lost 5 bases, the J end lost 9 bases, and 14 bases lay between the germline ends. From germline, CDR1 is SEHNR and CDR2 FQNEAQ (reference sequence). CDR3 nucleotide sequence: TGTGCCAGCAGCACCGGGCAGGGAGGTTCACCCCTCCACTTT. This translates into CASSTGQGGSPLHF.

The chain has TRBV9 and TRBJ1-2, with D perhaps TRBD1 (6 bases). This CDR3 has 12 amino acids. Trimming pared 5 bases from V and 4 bases from J, leaving 9 bases between. Germline V lookup: CDR1 SGDLS, CDR2 YYNGEE. The CDR3 DNA reads as TGTGCCAGCAGGCAACAGGGCTATGGCTACACCTTC. Translating it yields CASRQQGYGYTF.

The chain combines TRBV27 with TRBJ2-3, with no clear D. With 7 bases removed from V and 6 bases from J, the gap between germline ends came to 8 bases. Germline V lookup: CDR1 MNHEY, CDR2 SMNVEV (reference sequence). The CDR3 loop spans 11 amino acids. The CDR3 nucleotides are TGTGCCAGCACAGGTTACGATACGCAGTATTTT. Its translation: CASTGYDTQYF.

V usage is TRBV19 and J usage is TRBJ1-2; TRBD1 matches at 7 bases. This CDR3 spans 13 amino acids. Germline CDR1 LNHDA, CDR2 SQIVND (reference sequence). V lost 7 bases to trimming and J lost 4 bases; unmatched junction nucleotides: 6. This CDR3 reads CASTEDRAYGYTF. The CDR3, as DNA: TGTGCCAGTACCGAAGACAGGGCCTATGGCTACACCTTC.

The V call is TRBV11-3, the J call TRBJ1-1; unclear D gene. The CDR3 has 14 amino acids. CDR1 is SGHNT, CDR2 YENEEA, per germline. V gave up 1 base and J gave up 2 bases, with 8 bases separating them. The CDR3, as DNA: TGTGCCAGCAGCTTAGGGGCCGGTAACACTGAAGCTTTCTTT. As protein: CASSLGAGNTEAFF.

This CDR3 is CASSPGQLATNEKLFF. In nucleotides, the CDR3 is TGTGCCAGCAGCCCGGGACAGCTCGCAACTAATGAAAAACTGTTTTTT. The V gene is TRBV3-1 (or the pseudogene TRBV3-2), the J gene TRBJ1-4, with TRBD1 matching 7 bases. V trimming: 4 bases; J trimming: 0 bases; junction bases outside the gene matches: 5. CDR3 length equals 16 residues. Germline lookup yields CDR1 LGHDT and CDR2 YNNKEL (reference sequence).